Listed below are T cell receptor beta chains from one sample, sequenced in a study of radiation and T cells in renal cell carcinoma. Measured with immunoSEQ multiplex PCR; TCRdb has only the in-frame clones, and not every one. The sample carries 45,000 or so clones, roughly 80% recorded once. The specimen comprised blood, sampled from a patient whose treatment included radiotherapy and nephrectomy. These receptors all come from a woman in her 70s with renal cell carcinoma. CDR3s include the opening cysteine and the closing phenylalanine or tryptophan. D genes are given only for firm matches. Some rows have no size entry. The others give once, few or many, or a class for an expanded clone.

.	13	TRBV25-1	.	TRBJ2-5	CASSDNGLETQYF	TGTGCCAGCAGTGATAACGGATTAGAGACCCAGTACTTC
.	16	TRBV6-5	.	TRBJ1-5	CASSWGGASHNQPQHF	TGTGCCAGCAGTTGGGGGGGGGCGTCACACAATCAGCCCCAGCATTTT
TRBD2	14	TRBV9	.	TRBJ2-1	CASSQIAGNNEQFF	TGTGCCAGCAGCCAGATAGCGGGCAACAATGAGCAGTTCTTC
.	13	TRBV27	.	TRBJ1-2	CASSLGGNYGYTF	TGTGCCAGCAGTTTGGGCGGTAACTATGGCTACACCTTC
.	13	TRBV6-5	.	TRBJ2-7	CASSYRVNFEQYF	TGTGCCAGCAGTTACCGTGTAAACTTCGAGCAGTACTTC
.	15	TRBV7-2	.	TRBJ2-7	CASSLGTNPSWEQYF	TGTGCCAGCAGCTTAGGGACTAATCCCTCCTGGGAGCAGTACTTC
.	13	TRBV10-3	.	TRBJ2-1	CAISESGGDEQFF	TGTGCCATCAGTGAGTCAGGCGGGGATGAGCAGTTCTTC
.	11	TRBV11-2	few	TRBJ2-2	CATLYTGELFF	TGTGCCACCCTATACACCGGGGAGCTGTTTTTT
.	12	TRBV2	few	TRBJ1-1	CASSQGFAEAFF	TGTGCCAGCAGTCAGGGGTTCGCTGAAGCTTTCTTT
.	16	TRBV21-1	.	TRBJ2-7	CASSAPGDRATYEQYF	TGTGCCAGCAGCGCCCCCGGGGACAGGGCTACCTACGAGCAGTACTTC
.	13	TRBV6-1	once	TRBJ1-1	CASSNRWNTEAFF	TGTGCCAGCAGTAACAGGTGGAACACTGAAGCTTTCTTT
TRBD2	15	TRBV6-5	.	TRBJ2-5	CASSRAGGRGETQYF	TGTGCCAGCAGTCGAGCGGGGGGGCGAGGTGAGACCCAGTACTTC
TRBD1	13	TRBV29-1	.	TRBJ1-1	CSVTGVVGTEAFF	TGCAGCGTTACAGGGGTTGTGGGGACTGAAGCTTTCTTT
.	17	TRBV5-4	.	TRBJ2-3	CASSRTVWRGRTDTQYF	TGTGCCAGCAGCCGGACTGTCTGGCGGGGACGCACAGATACGCAGTATTTT
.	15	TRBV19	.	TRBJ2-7	CASSPGSGRGYEQYF	TGTGCCAGTAGTCCCGGGAGCGGCAGGGGCTACGAGCAGTACTTC
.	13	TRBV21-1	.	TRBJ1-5	CASSKPGDQPQHF	TGTGCCAGCAGCAAGCCGGGGGATCAGCCCCAGCATTTT
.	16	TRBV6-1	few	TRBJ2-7	CASSEYRLSASYEQYF	TGTGCCAGCAGTGAATATCGGTTGTCGGCCTCCTACGAGCAGTACTTC
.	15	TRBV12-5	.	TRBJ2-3	CASGLVRQQGHTQYF	TGTGCTAGTGGTTTGGTCCGACAACAGGGCCACACGCAGTATTTT
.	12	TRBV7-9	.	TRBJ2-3	CASTWDTDTQYF	TGTGCCAGCACCTGGGACACAGATACGCAGTATTTT
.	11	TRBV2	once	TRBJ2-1	CASSLYNEQFF	TGTGCCAGCTCTCTATACAATGAGCAGTTCTTC
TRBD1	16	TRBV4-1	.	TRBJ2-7	CASSQESAGGYREQYF	TGCGCCAGCAGCCAAGAGTCGGCAGGGGGCTATCGCGAGCAGTACTTC
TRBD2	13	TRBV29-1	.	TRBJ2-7	CSASLLAGVEQYF	TGCAGCGCCTCTCTCCTAGCGGGAGTCGAGCAGTACTTC
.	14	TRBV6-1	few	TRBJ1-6	CASSPTGMFSPLHF	TGTGCCAGCAGCCCCACAGGGATGTTCTCACCCCTCCACTTT
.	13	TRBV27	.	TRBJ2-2	CASSLGRAGELFF	TGTGCCAGCAGTTTAGGACGAGCCGGGGAGCTGTTTTTT
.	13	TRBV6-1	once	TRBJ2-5	CASSEGRYETQYF	TGTGCCAGCAGTGAAGGCAGATACGAGACCCAGTACTTC
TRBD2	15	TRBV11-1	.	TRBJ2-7	CASSSGLAVTRGQYF	TGTGCCAGCAGCTCAGGACTAGCGGTGACCCGAGGACAGTACTTC